What follows are 14 T cell receptor beta chains derived from one specimen sequenced in a study of T-cell memory formation after mild COVID-19. Via MiXCR, TCRdb re-called the 5' RACE reads, giving one row per CDR3 protein. The sample has 300,000 to 350,000 distinct CDR3 sequences; roughly 21% are singletons. Sequencing input: PBMCs or a T cell subset sorted from them (not recorded which). The receptors here all came from a man between 18 and 29 years old who had mild COVID-19 (a few samples of this study predate the infection). Cell type and time point are not known.

This sequence joins TRBV5-1 and TRBJ2-3; no firm D call. The CDR3 sequence is 12 residues long. V was cut by 2 bases and J by 6 bases, with 7 bases left in between. The germline V gene has CDR1 SGHRS and CDR2 YFSETQ. CDR3 loop: CASSLEHDTQYF. The CDR3 DNA sequence: TGCGCCAGCAGCTTAGAGCACGATACGCAGTATTTT.

This clonotype was picked up a small number of times. DNA for the CDR3: TGCGCCAGCAGCCGGAGGGGGACGAACACTGAAGCTTTCTTT. Amino acid sequence: CASSRRGTNTEAFF. This chain connects TRBV4-1 to TRBJ1-1; possibly TRBD1 for D (6 bases). V was clipped by 4 bases and J by 1 base, with 10 bases between them. The germline gives CDR1 MGHRA, CDR2 YSYEKL. There are 14 residues in the CDR3.

The chain joins TRBV6-2 or TRBV6-3 to TRBJ2-3; D unclear. Germline V gene lookup returns CDR1 MNHEY and CDR2 SVGEGT. This CDR3 region has 14 residues. The V end was cut by 6 bases, the J end by 6 bases, with 16 bases between. The CDR3 region has the DNA TGTGCCAGCAGCGAATATGAGCCAAGGGATACGCAGTATTTT. This codes for CASSEYEPRDTQYF.

The J gene is TRBJ1-2, the V gene TRBV4-1; D ambiguous. Looked up from germline, CDR1 is MGHRA and CDR2 is YSYEKL. The V and J ends lost 8 bases and 5 bases respectively, with 12 bases between them. This CDR3 comprises 12 residues. CDR3 nucleotide sequence: TGCGCCAGCGGTGGGCAGTCTTATGGCTACACCTTC. Amino acid sequence: CASGGQSYGYTF.

The table lists this clonotype with a few counts. The rearrangement joins TRBV18 to TRBJ1-4; no definite D call. The CDR3 is 14 amino acids. Germline V gene data show CDR1 as KGHSH and CDR2 as LQKENI. Trimming shortened V by 1 base and J by 6 bases, and 9 bases separated the two germline ends. CDR3: CASSPREDHEKLFF. The CDR3 nucleotides read TGTGCCAGCTCACCACGAGAAGACCATGAAAAACTGTTTTTT. The complete variable domain, with remaining parts taken from reference TRBV18 and TRBJ1-4, reads NAGVMQNPRHLVRRRGQEARLRCSPMKGHSHVYWYRQLPEEGLKFMVYLQKENIIDESGMPKERFSAEFPKEGPSILRIQQVVRGDSAAYFCASSPREDHEKLFFGSGTQLSVL.

This clonotype turned up a few times. This chain links TRBV6-2 or TRBV6-3 with TRBJ1-1, with D perhaps matching TRBD1 (6 bases). The CDR3 extends over 14 amino acids. V was clipped by 6 bases and J by 4 bases, with 15 bases between them. CDR1 MNHEY and CDR2 SVGEGT come from the germline V gene. CDR3 residues: CASSPWGGFTEAFF. CDR3 DNA sequence: TGTGCCAGCAGCCCGTGGGGGGGCTTCACTGAAGCTTTCTTT.

This clonotype was seen a handful of times. The chain couples TRBV29-1 to TRBJ2-5, with D perhaps TRBD2 (5 bases). The germline V and J ends were trimmed by 1 base and 4 bases, with 19 bases remaining between them. This CDR3 spans 16 amino acids. Germline assignment: CDR1 SQVTM and CDR2 ANQGSEA. DNA of the CDR3: TGCAGCGTTGAAGGAGGTTGGACTCCGGAACGAGAGACCCAGTACTTC. Amino acid sequence: CSVEGGWTPERETQYF.

The genes are TRBV20-1 and TRBJ1-5; a possible D gene is TRBD1 (5 bases). Germline-derived CDR1 and CDR2 are DFQATT and SNEGSKA (reference sequence). The CDR3 runs to 13 residues. V lost 2 bases to trimming and J lost 6 bases, with 11 bases between them. Written as DNA, the CDR3 is TGCAGTGCTAGATACCAGGGTGTTCAGCCCCAGCATTTT. Protein: CSARYQGVQPQHF.

The chain has TRBV11-2 and TRBJ2-1; TRBD1 matches 9 bases. J gave up 5 bases and V 5 bases, and 7 bases lay outside the gene matches. The germline CDR1 and CDR2 sequences are SGHAT and FQNNGV. This CDR3 has 15 amino acids. The CDR3 spells CASSPRDRVHNEQFF. In DNA form, the CDR3 reads TGTGCCAGCAGCCCGCGGGACAGGGTTCACAATGAGCAGTTCTTC.

The genes are TRBV6-6 and TRBJ1-3; D gene uncertain. V shed 6 bases and J shed 0 bases, with 9 bases lying between them. CDR1 is MNHNY and CDR2 is SVGAGI in the germline V gene (reference sequence). CDR3 size: 14 residues. The CDR3 loop is CASSETFSGNTIYF. CDR3 sequence (DNA): TGTGCCAGCAGCGAGACATTCTCTGGAAACACCATATATTTT.

This chain uses TRBV5-1 with TRBJ2-3, with 9 positions matching TRBD1. This CDR3 region has 16 residues. CDR1 is SGHRS and CDR2 is YFSETQ in the germline V gene. V was clipped by 2 bases and J by 4 bases; unmatched bases: 8. The CDR3 DNA follows: TGCGCCAGCAGCTTCGTTACAGGGGGCGCGTCAGATACGCAGTATTTT. Translated: CASSFVTGGASDTQYF.

The chain couples TRBV7-2 to TRBJ2-3, with no clear D. From germline, CDR1 is SGHTA and CDR2 FQGNSA. The CDR3 covers 14 residues. The V end was cut by 3 bases, the J end by 9 bases, with 16 bases between. CDR3 bases: TGTGCCAGCAGCTTTCCCCCGACGGACGGGACGCAGTATTTT. Translated, it gives CASSFPPTDGTQYF.

The CDR3 DNA follows: TGTGCCAGCAGCCCCCTCCCGGTCGAGAGCAATCAGCCCCAGCATTTT. Translating gives CASSPLPVESNQPQHF. The chain couples TRBV5-5 to TRBJ1-5, with unresolved D. This CDR3 region has 16 residues. V lost 4 bases, J lost 1 base, and 15 bases lay in between. From germline, CDR1 is SGHKS and CDR2 YYEKEE (reference sequence).

This clonotype was counted between two and nine times. The chain couples TRBV7-2 to TRBJ2-4; 7 bases fit TRBD1. Germline V lookup: CDR1 SGHTA, CDR2 FQGNSA. V dropped 4 bases and J dropped 11; count of bases not matched to a gene: 14. This CDR3 is 15 amino acids long. CDR3 sequence: CASSWQGDPDLLQYF. In DNA, the CDR3 is TGTGCCAGCAGCTGGCAGGGGGACCCGGATCTCCTTCAGTACTTC.